The sample holds many counts of the clone carrying this T cell receptor beta chain. Its antigen is still unknown. This CDR3 has 13 amino acids. V shed 1 base and J shed 6 bases, with 8 bases lying between them. CDR1 and CDR2 from the germline V gene are SGDLS and YYNGEE. These data are taken from a study of neurological immune-mediated disorders. Broader study findings: No expanded-clone CDR3 amino acid sequence recurred across subjects, suggesting private TCR-beta repertoires. HTLV-1-associated myelopathy displayed the greatest TCR clonal expansion, and multiple sclerosis exhibited the smallest, lower than that of healthy controls.

Use was made of 750,000 to 1,000,000 CD4+ or CD8+ T cells in sorted libraries. Each CDR3 protein gets one entry after TCRdb re-called the 5' RACE reads with MiXCR. The repertoire consists of roughly 32,000 distinct CDR3 sequences, with approximately 5.2% occurring once and the leading ten covering roughly 2%. The sequenced material came from CD4+ T cells from blood. The sequence was collected from a woman aged 45-60 years in good health. V usage is TRBV9 and J usage is TRBJ2-1; D is perhaps TRBD1 (6 bases). As DNA, the CDR3 is TGTGCCAGCAGCGTACAGGGGTTCAATGAGCAGTTCTTC. Protein sequence: CASSVQGFNEQFF.